This paragraph covers one T cell receptor (beta chain) sequence. The CDR3 runs 14 residues. V was cut by 3 bases and J by 10 bases, with 21 bases left in between. Germline V gives CDR1 GTSNPN, CDR2 SVGIG (reference sequence). Seattle participants joined during active infection and were tracked over time. This sample stems from a study of blood T cell repertoires in COVID-19. About the study: Samples came from the United States, Italy and Spain, spanning acute and convalescent COVID-19. T cells, B-cell-depleted T cells, or PBMCs supplied cDNA or gDNA.

How the authors handled the data: The assay estimated nucleated cells by amplifying reference gene primers. Measured with immunoSEQ multiplex PCR; TCRdb has only the in-frame clones, and not every one. V, J and clone size are those of that table, while D and trimming were read from the DNA. The data show roughly 290,000 clones, around 82% seen once. The sample comprised peripheral blood. The receptor's source is a human donor with COVID-19, enrolled during active disease. The donor label of this sample is uncertain. V is TRBV30 and J is TRBJ1-1; maybe TRBD1 (6 bases). The CDR3 loop is CAWRSGVQGIAAFF. The CDR3 DNA sequence: TGTGCCTGGAGGTCAGGGGTTCAAGGTATCGCAGCTTTCTTT.